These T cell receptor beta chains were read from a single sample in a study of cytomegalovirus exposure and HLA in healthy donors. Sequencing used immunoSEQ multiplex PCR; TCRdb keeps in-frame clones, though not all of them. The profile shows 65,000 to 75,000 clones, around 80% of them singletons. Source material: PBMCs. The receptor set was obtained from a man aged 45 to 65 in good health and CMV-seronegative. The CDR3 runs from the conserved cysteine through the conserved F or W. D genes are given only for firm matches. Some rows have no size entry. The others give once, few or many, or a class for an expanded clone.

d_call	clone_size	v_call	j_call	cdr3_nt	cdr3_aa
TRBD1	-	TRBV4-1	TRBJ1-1	TGCGCCAGCAGCCAAAGCGGGACAGGGGGGAGAGCTGAAGCTTTCTTT	CASSQSGTGGRAEAFF
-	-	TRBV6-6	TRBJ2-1	TGTGCCAGCAGTCAACCTCCGGGCTCCTACAATGAGCAGTTCTTC	CASSQPPGSYNEQFF
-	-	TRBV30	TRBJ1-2	TGTGCCTGGAGTACCCAGGGCGGCTATGGCTACACCTTC	CAWSTQGGYGYTF
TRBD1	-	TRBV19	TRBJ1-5	TGTGCCAGTAGTTTAGACAGGGTTCAGCCCCAGCATTTT	CASSLDRVQPQHF
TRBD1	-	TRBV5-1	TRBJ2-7	TGCGCCAGCGGGACAGGGGTAAACGAGCAGTACTTC	CASGTGVNEQYF
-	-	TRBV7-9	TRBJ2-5	TGTGCCAGCAGAACAGAAGAGGCGGGGCAGCCCCAGTACTTC	CASRTEEAGQPQYF
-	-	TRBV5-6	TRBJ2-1	TGTGCCAGCAGCTTGTTTCCGTCCAGGGGCAGGAATGAGCAGTTCTTC	CASSLFPSRGRNEQFF
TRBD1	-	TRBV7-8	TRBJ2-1	TGTGCCAGCAGCTCTCACCGGGACAGGGGTGAGAATGAGCAGTTCTTC	CASSSHRDRGENEQFF
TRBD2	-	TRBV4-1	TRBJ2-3	TGCGCCAGCAGGTCGCTAGCGGGGGGGCGTTCAGATACGCAGTATTTT	CASRSLAGGRSDTQYF
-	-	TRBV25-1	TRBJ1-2	TGTGCCAGCAGTGTCGCGGGGCACTATGGCTACACCTTC	CASSVAGHYGYTF
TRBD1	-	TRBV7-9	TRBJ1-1	TGTGCCAGCAGCTTGTCCGGGACAGTGAACACTGAAGCTTTCTTT	CASSLSGTVNTEAFF
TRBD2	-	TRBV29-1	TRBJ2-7	TGCAGCGTCCGTCATGGCGGGAGCTCCTACGAGCAGTACTTC	CSVRHGGSSYEQYF
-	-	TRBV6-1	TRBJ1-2	TGTGCCAGCACTGAAGGGTGGGGACTTAACTATGGCTACACCTTC	CASTEGWGLNYGYTF
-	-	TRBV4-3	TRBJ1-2	TGCGCCAGCAGCCAAGATTTGGTGGGGGCTGGCTATGGCTACACCTTC	CASSQDLVGAGYGYTF
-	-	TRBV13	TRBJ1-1	TGTGCCAGCAGCCCTGTCGGGGGGTCTAACACTGAAGCTTTCTTT	CASSPVGGSNTEAFF
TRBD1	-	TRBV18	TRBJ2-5	TGTGCCAGCTCAACGGACAGGGTAGAGACCCAGTACTTC	CASSTDRVETQYF
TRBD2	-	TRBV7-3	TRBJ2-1	TGTGCCAGCAGCTTACCGGGACTAGCAACCAATGAGCAGTTCTTC	CASSLPGLATNEQFF
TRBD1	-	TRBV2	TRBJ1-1	TGTGCCAGAGGGGGCTTAGGGAACACTGAAGCTTTCTTT	CARGGLGNTEAFF
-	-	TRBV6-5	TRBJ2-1	TGTGCCAGCAGGGGACTGTCTGGAGGGTACAATGAGCAGTTCTTC	CASRGLSGGYNEQFF
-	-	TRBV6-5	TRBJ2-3	TGTGCCAGCAGTTACTCGAACGGAGATACGCAGTATTTT	CASSYSNGDTQYF
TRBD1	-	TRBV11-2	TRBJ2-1	TGTGCCAGCAGCTTAATGGCGACAGGGGGCGGAAATGAGCAGTTCTTC	CASSLMATGGGNEQFF
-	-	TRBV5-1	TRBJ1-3	TGCGCCAGCAGCCTCCGAGGCTCTGGAAACACCATATATTTT	CASSLRGSGNTIYF
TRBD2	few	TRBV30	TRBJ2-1	TGTGCCTGGAGGAGCCGGGGCGGGGGGCCTTACAATGAGCAGTTCTTC	CAWRSRGGGPYNEQFF
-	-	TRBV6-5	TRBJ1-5	TGTGCCAGCAGTGAAGGGACTTATCATCAGCCCCAGCATTTT	CASSEGTYHQPQHF
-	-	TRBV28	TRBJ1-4	TGTGCCAGCACCCTGGGGGGAAGGAGTCCAACTAATGAAAAACTGTTTTTT	CASTLGGRSPTNEKLFF
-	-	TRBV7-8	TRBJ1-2	TGTGCCAGCAGCGTCCAGGCTGGCTATGGCTACACCTTC	CASSVQAGYGYTF
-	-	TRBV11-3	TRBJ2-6	TGTGCCAGCAGCTTCGGTGGTGGGGCCAACGTCCTGACTTTC	CASSFGGGANVLTF
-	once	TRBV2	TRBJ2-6	TGTGCCAGCAGTGTCTACTCTGGGGCCAACGTCCTGACTTTC	CASSVYSGANVLTF
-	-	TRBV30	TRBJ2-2	TGTGCCTGGAACGGACAATACGGGGAGCTGTTTTTT	CAWNGQYGELFF
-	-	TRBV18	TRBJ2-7	TGTGCCAGCTCCCTCACTTTTGACATATCCGAGCAGTACTTC	CASSLTFDISEQYF
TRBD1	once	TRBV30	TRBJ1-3	TGTGCCCTAGGGGGCTCAGGCACCATATATTTT	CALGGSGTIYF
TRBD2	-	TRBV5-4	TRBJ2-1	TGTGCCAGCAGCTACCGACGGACTAGCGGTCCCGTTAGCTCCTACAATGAGCAGTTCTTC	CASSYRRTSGPVSSYNEQFF
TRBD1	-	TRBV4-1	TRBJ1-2	TGCGCCAGCAGCCAAGTTACCGGGACAGGGGGTGCTTATGGCTACACCTTC	CASSQVTGTGGAYGYTF
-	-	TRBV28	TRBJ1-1	TGTGCCAGCAGTTTAAGATCGCGAGGCGCTTTCTTT	CASSLRSRGAFF
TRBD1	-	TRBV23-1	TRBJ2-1	TGCGCCAGCAGTCGCCACCTACAGGGGGATGAGCAGTTCTTC	CASSRHLQGDEQFF
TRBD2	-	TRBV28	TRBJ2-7	TGTGCCAGCAGTTTATCGGGCCCTAGCGGAACCTACGAGCAGTACTTC	CASSLSGPSGTYEQYF
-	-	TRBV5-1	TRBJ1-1	TGCGCCAGCAGCCAAGTGGCAGGGAACACTGAAGCTTTCTTT	CASSQVAGNTEAFF
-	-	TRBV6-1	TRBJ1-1	TGTGCCAGCAGTGAAATTAGGGACTGGGGCACTGAAGCTTTCTTT	CASSEIRDWGTEAFF
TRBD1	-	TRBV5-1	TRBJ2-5	TGCGCCAGCAGCTGGGACAGGTTGGGGACCCAGTACTTC	CASSWDRLGTQYF
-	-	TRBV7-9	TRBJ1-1	TGTTCCAGCAGCTTAGTCGACACTGAAGCTTTCTTT	CSSSLVDTEAFF
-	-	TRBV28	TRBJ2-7	TGTGCCAGCAGTTTACCGGTTGGGGCAGGGATCTACGAGCAGTACTTC	CASSLPVGAGIYEQYF
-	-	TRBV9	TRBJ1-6	TGTGCCAGCAGCGTAGGCGGGGACGGTTCACCCCTCCACTTT	CASSVGGDGSPLHF
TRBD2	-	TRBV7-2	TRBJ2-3	TGTGCCAGCAGCCTTGGGCTAGCGGGAGGCACAGATACGCAGTATTTT	CASSLGLAGGTDTQYF
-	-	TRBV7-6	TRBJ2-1	TGTGCCAGCAGCTTAGAGTGGACAAAAGGCAATGAGCAGTTCTTC	CASSLEWTKGNEQFF
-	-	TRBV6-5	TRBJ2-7	TGTGCCAGCAGTTACTCCGGAGAGGGTCCCTACGAGCAGTACTTC	CASSYSGEGPYEQYF
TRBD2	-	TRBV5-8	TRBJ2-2	TGTGCCAGCAGCCTGGGTAGCGGGACGAACACCGGGGAGCTGTTTTTT	CASSLGSGTNTGELFF
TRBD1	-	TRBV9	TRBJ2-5	TGTGCCAGCAGCGTAGGACCGGGACAGAGAAAAGAGACCCAGTACTTC	CASSVGPGQRKETQYF
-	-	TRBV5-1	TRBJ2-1	TGCGCCAGCAGCTCCCCTCCCCGCGGAGAGCAGTTCTTC	CASSSPPRGEQFF
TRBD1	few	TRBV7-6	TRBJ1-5	TGTGCCAGCAGCTTAGAAGGCAGGGGGTACAATCAGCCCCAGCATTTT	CASSLEGRGYNQPQHF
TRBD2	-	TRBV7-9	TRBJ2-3	TGTGCCAGCAGCTCTACTAGCGAGAGCACAGATACGCAGTATTTT	CASSSTSESTDTQYF
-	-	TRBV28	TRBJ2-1	TGTGCCAGCAGTTTACAGGGATGGAGCAATGAGCAGTTCTTC	CASSLQGWSNEQFF
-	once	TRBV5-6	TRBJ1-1	TGTGCCAGCAGCTTTGGGGCCGTGAACACTGAAGCTTTCTTT	CASSFGAVNTEAFF
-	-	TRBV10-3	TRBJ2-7	TGTGCCATCAGTTTCAGGGTCGAGTACGAGCAGTACTTC	CAISFRVEYEQYF
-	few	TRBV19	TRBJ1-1	TGTGCCAGTAGTATAAATGGAGGTAACACTGAAGCTTTCTTT	CASSINGGNTEAFF
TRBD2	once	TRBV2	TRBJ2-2	TGTGCCAGCAGTCCACTAGCGGGGGGGCGTTCCGGGGAGCTGTTTTTT	CASSPLAGGRSGELFF